This entry features one TCR beta chain sequence. This receptor's antigen is unknown. No quality values exist for individual bases; no much larger clone is one base distant. A single peripheral blood draw of around 0.11 L on average was collected from each donor into heparinised tubes. Naive, central memory, regulatory and stem cell-like memory CD4+ T cells were sorted on a BD FACSAria II using a panel including CD45RO, CCR7, CD25, CD127, CD95 and CD27. Every sorted population had a purity above 95%. PBMCs were separated immediately by Lymphoprep density gradient centrifugation and were stained directly, without being cultured. So that batch effects would be minimized, each experiment stained and sorted samples in pairs, pairing one healthy donor with one patient. V has 5 bases trimmed and J has 11 bases trimmed; junction bases matching no gene number 8. CDR1 is given as MDHEN and CDR2 as SYDVKM, both from the germline V gene. The CDR3 measures 12 amino acids from cysteine to phenylalanine. Kept here is only the CDR3 DNA, which spans 36 bases and is read in frame from base 1.

This record comes from a study of beta chain features in type 1 diabetes (dated by TCRdb to the late 2010s). A note on the overall study: Mean age, gender distribution, total cell number and subset yield were not different between patients and healthy donors. Regulatory and stem cell-like memory subsets were isolated from only 8 patients and roughly 8 healthy donors, whereas naive and central memory subsets came from all 28 donors. In the study, TCRB repertoires of sorted circulating CD4+ T cell subsets from recently diagnosed type 1 diabetes patients were compared with those of matched healthy donors. Across all samples, 107,917,701 sorted cells were examined, and cell number per subset correlated strongly with RNA yield. The study at large found these results: Naive, central memory and regulatory TCRB repertoires appeared to be more alike among patients than among healthy donors. PCR might favor shorter templates, but patient and control samples were amplified and corrected together, so any skew would affect both groups equally. In all four CD4+ subsets, TCRB CDR3 length was moderately but significantly shorter in type 1 diabetes patients. HLA sub-analyses involved small numbers of individuals, so any influence of HLA type on TCRB rearrangement remained unresolved. Because cDNA rather than genomic DNA was sequenced, highly expressing activated cells could have been over-represented, although no difference in activation and CD3 levels was found between groups. At VDJ recombination sites, patients with type 1 diabetes made fewer insertions and deleted more nucleotides, a pattern implying thymic rearrangement abnormalities.

The High Capacity cDNA Reverse Transcription Kit was used to reverse transcribe all of the isolated RNA, meaning that expressed TCRB transcripts were what got sequenced. Deep immunoSEQ sequencing was performed on naive, central memory and regulatory T cell samples, with an average of around 3.4 million total reads per sample. Sorted cells were lysed in RLT buffer, and RNA was extracted using DNase-treated RNeasy Micro or Mini kits according to cell number. Each cell subset was processed separately to prevent cross-contamination, with patient and healthy donor samples processed together. TCRB sequences were amplified from cDNA with the immunoSEQ multiplex PCR, producing 87-bp fragments spanning the CDR3 region. The amplicons were sequenced using the Illumina HiSeq platform. Regarding the original processing steps: Synthetic template baselines were used to correct PCR bias computationally, reads within Hamming distance 2 were collapsed, and singletons that could not be merged were discarded. By aligning reads against IMGT, V, D and J genes, CDR3 length, and insertions or deletions at six rearrangement sites were assigned. Clonotype counts were normalized to sorted cell number within each subset before computing true diversity and Gini coefficients with the tcR R package. Repertoire sharing was quantified using the overlap coefficient calculated on TCRB nucleotide sequences. TCRdb provides this immuneACCESS table in a form limited to in-frame rearrangements. Some clones are lacking; in checked studies, under half of them reflect an unresolved V gene, and why the rest are absent is not known. V and J calls plus clone size are reproduced from that table; the DNA served to infer D and trimming. In this sample the table shows roughly 170,000 clones, about 13% of which occur a single time. The top ten clonotypes cover around 0.63% of the sample.

Recombination joined TRBV28 with TRBJ1-1, with 7 junctional bases fitting TRBD1. The clonotype was recovered from a woman in her late teens or twenties in good health. Sample: central memory CD4+ T cells from blood. The bases are TGTGCCAGCAGTGAAGACAGGGCCGGGGCTTTCTTT. This is translated as CASSEDRAGAFF. Joined to the reference TRBV28 and TRBJ1-1 proteins, this CDR3 gives the full variable domain: DVKVTQSSRYLVKRTGEKVFLECVQDMDHENMFWYRQDPGLGLRLIYFSYDVKMKEKGDIPEGYSVSREKKERFSLILESASTNQTSMYLCASSEDRAGAFFGQGTRLTVV.